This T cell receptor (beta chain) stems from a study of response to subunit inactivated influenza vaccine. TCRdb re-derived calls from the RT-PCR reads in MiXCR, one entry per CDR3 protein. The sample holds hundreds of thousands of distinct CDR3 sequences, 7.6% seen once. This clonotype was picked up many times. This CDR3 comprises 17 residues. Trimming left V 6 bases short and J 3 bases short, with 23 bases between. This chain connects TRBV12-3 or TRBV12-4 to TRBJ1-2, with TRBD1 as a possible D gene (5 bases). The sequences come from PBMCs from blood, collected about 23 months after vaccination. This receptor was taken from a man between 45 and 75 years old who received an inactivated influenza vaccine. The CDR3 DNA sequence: TGTGCCAGCAGCCCGGCCGGGGCGGCTATTACTCACTATGGCTACACCTTC. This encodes CASSPAGAAITHYGYTF.